This T cell receptor (beta chain) derives from a study of cytomegalovirus exposure and HLA in healthy donors. Across the whole study: Sequencing of about 179 million T cells in an earlier analysis found 100 million to 140 million unique TCR beta sequences.

General study points: The study designated over 150 TCR beta chains cytomegalovirus-associated. In a later analysis, the majority of CMV-associated beta chains seemingly showed HLA restriction. In a later analysis, common viral pathogens appeared linked to several of the most significant clusters.

V was shortened by 0 bases and J by 2 bases, with 18 bases between the two germline ends. The length of the CDR3 is 18 residues. Germline CDR1 reads SGDLS; CDR2 reads YYNGEE. The PCR had 60 Vbeta and 13 Jbeta primers. Repertoires were generated with immunoSEQ multiplex PCR, while TCRdb's copy carries only in-frame clones and drops some. The sample has 120,000 to 150,000 clones, roughly 80% seen once. As for this clone: Its specificity is unknown.

The rearrangement joins TRBV9 to TRBJ2-1; D might be TRBD2 (6 bases). The TCR originated in a woman aged 25 to 45 in good health and CMV-seronegative. The specimen sequenced was PBMCs. The CDR3 here is CASSVALLAPSPYNEQFF. The CDR3 DNA sequence: TGTGCCAGCAGCGTAGCTCTCCTAGCGCCGAGCCCCTACAATGAGCAGTTCTTC.